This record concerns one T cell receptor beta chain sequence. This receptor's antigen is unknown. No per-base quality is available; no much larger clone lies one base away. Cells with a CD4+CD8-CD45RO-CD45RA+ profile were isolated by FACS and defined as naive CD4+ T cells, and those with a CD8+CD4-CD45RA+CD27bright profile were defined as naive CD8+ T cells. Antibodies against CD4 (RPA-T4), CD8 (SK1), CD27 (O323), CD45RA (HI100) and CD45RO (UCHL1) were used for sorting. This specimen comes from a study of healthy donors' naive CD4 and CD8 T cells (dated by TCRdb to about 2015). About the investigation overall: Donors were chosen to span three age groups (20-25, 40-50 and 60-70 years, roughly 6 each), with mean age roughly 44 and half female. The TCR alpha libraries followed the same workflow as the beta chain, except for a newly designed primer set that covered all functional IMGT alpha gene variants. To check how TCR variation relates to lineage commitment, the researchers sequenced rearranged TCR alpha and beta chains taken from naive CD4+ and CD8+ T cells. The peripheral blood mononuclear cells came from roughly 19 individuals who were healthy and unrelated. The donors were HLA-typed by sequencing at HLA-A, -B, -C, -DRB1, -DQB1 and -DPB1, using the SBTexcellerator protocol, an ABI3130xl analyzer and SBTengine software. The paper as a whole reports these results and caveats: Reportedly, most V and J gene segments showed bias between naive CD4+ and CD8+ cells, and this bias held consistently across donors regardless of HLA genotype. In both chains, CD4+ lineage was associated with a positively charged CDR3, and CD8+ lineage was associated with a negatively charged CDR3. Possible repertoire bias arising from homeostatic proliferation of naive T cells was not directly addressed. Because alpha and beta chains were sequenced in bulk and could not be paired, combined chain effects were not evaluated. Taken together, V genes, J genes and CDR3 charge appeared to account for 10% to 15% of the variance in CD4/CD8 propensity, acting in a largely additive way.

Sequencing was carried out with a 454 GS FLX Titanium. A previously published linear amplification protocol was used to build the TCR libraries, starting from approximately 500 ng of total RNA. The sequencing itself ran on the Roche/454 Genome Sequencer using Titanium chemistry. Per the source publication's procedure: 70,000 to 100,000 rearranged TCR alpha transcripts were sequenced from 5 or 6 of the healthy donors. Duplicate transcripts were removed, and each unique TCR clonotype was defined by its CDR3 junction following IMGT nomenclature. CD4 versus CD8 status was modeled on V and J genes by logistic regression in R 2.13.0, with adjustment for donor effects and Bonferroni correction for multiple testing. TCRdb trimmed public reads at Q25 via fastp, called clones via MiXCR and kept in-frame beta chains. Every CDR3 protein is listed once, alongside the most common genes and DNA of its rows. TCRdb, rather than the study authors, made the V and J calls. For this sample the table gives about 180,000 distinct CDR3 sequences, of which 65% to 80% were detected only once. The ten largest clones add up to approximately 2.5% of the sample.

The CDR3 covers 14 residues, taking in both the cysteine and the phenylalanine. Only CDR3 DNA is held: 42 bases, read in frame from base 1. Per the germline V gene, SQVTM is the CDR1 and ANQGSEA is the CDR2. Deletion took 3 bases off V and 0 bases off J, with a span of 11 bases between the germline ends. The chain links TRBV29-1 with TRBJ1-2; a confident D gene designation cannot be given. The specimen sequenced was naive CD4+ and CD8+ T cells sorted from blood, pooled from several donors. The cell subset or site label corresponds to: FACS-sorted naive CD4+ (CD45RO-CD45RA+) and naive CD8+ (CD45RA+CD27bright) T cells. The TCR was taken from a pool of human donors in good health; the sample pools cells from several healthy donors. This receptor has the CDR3 CSVDTALANYGYTF. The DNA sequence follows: TGCAGCGTTGATACTGCGCTAGCTAACTATGGCTACACCTTC.